The entry that follows covers one T cell receptor beta chain sequence. Its antigen is currently unknown. The data belong to a study of long-term antiretroviral therapy in people with HIV. The study, taken as a whole, reports: ART adherence, viral resistance and therapy changes were undocumented. HIV repertoires spanned narrower CDR3 length ranges than controls. From about 2003 to 2017, blood was obtained, possibly while participants received older ART regimens.

Every HIV-positive participant received treatment in the United States. The CDR3 spans 17 residues. Trimming cost V 2 bases and J 4 bases, with 21 bases left between them. From germline, CDR1 is PRHDT and CDR2 FYEKMQ (reference sequence). The assay used was immunoSEQ (version v3.0), run at survey level. The table came from immunoSEQ multiplex PCR; TCRdb's copy has only in-frame clones and leaves some out. The data contain roughly 20,000 clones, 87% of them singletons. The source material was unsorted PBMCs, sampled 2.1 years after starting antiretroviral therapy. This clonotype was obtained from a man younger than 35 with HIV. This rearrangement joins TRBV13 to TRBJ2-7; tentatively, D is TRBD1 or TRBD2 (6 bases each). The CDR3 DNA follows: TGTGCCAGCAGCTTACAATGGGGGGCCCAAGAGAGGTACGAGCAGTACTTC. Protein: CASSLQWGAQERYEQYF.